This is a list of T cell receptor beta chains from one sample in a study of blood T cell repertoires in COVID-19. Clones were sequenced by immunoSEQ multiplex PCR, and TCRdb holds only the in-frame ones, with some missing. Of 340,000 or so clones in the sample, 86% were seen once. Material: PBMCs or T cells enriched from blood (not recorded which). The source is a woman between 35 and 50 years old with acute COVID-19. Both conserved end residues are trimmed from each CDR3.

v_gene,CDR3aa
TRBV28,ASTSGRYTYYEQY
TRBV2,ASSPGTSGGDTQY
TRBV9,ASTPPGGERNTIY
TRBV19,ASSASMAGETQY
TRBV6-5,ASSYSTGGSTEAF
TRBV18,ASSPQGQETQY
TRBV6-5,ASSSTQGLQETQY
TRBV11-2,ASSFGGLSGNTIY
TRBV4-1,ASKPPGRAGELVYNEQF
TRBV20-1,SASHQGADTEAF
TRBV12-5,ASGPPGQKSEKLF
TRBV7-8,ASSPPGLVIQY
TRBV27,ASSLGSLSMNTEAF
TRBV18,ASSPPMGAALQETQY
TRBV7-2,ASSLNGVSNTEAF
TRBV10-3,AISTQYTGGKNNSPLH
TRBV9,ASSVGGPRSNSGNTIY
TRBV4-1,ASSRRDNGEKLF